The clone carrying this T cell receptor beta chain has more than one count but fewer than ten. V was clipped by 2 bases and J by 1 base; unmatched bases: 10. CDR1 and CDR2 (germline): SGHNT, YYREEE (reference sequence). CDR3 length: 18 residues. For every donor, a draw yielded about 9.7 milliliters of peripheral blood. The study isolated at least 6.5 million PBMCs from each sample. The second PCR ran roughly 6 to 11 cycles with a sample-barcoded 5' primer and J-beta primers. TCRdb independently ran MiXCR on the 5' RACE reads; one entry per CDR3 protein. Of about 720,000 distinct CDR3 sequences listed, 20% to 25% are singletons. The sample comes from a study of blood T cells in healthy people across ages. Looking at the study overall: Every two T cells gave about one barcoded beta molecule via template switching.

V usage is TRBV5-4 and J usage is TRBJ2-1, with 9 bases lining up with TRBD2. Sample: blood. The clonotype originates from a man between 65 and 79 years old in good health. CDR3 loop: CASSFRASGARSYNEQFF. CDR3 sequence (DNA): TGTGCCAGCAGCTTTCGCGCTAGCGGGGCTCGGTCCTACAATGAGCAGTTCTTC.